This T cell receptor (beta chain) originates from a study of T cells after yellow fever vaccination (dated by TCRdb to 2018 to 2020). Study-wide context: Libraries from fractions with low cell numbers were prepared with the SMART-Seq v4 Ultra Low Input RNA kit. To follow T-cell clones before and after both primary and booster YFV17D yellow fever vaccination, bulk TCR alpha and beta repertoires underwent longitudinal sequencing. The cohort comprised two healthy male donors, one aged 18 to 29 and one aged 30 to 39 years. Blood was collected at multiple timepoints before and after primary and secondary immunization, and bulk PBMC replicates and cell subsets were isolated.

The research as a whole found: Most clones expanded after primary vaccination were re-detected after the booster (almost 97% of CD4 and more than 70% of CD8), suggesting broad memory maintenance. Compared with the primary T-cell response, the secondary T-cell response was weaker but faster, peaking on day 5 rather than day 15. The study included only a couple of donors, which limits how far the findings can be generalized. A small share of clonotypes was detected in both CD4 and CD8 compartments, with the overlap likely arising from convergent recombination. Computational filtering was required because FACS-sorted repertoires could contain abundant contaminating clonotypes from the bulk population.

This clonotype was observed a few times. Its antigen has not been determined. No much larger clonotype is one base removed from it; base qualities were not supplied. Taken with the paper, the label for treatment or condition translates to: live attenuated yellow fever vaccine strain. At each blood-draw timepoint, two biological replicates of bulk PBMCs were obtained. A standard Ficoll-Paque protocol was used to isolate PBMCs from peripheral blood. TriZol was used to extract RNA from bulk PBMCs, from CD4 and CD8 fractions, and from dextramer-positive and dextramer-negative fractions. Synthesis of TCR cDNA relied on 5'RACE template switching, a step that introduced a universal primer site along with unique molecular identifiers. Priming for cDNA synthesis came from both the TCR alpha and TCR beta constant segments. Libraries were amplified in two PCR steps, with sample barcodes and sequencing adapters added in the second step. Sequencing of libraries was performed on Illumina HiSeq 2500 (2x100 bp) or NovaSeq (2x150 bp). On the study's bioinformatics: MIGEC was used to demultiplex reads and collapse the reads into UMI consensus sequences, and MiXCR was used for V(D)J alignment. Vaccine-responding clonotypes were defined with edgeR using replicate PBMC samples, requiring FDR below 0.01 and a log2 fold change above 5 up to day 15. Each bulk clonotype received a CD4 or CD8 identity based on whether the sequenced CD4 or CD8 repertoire contained that clonotype at higher abundance. TCRdb reprocessed the public reads (quality trimming at Q25 with fastp, clone calling with MiXCR) and kept in-frame beta chains. Identical CDR3 protein sequences are pooled into one entry, listed with their most common genes and DNA. These V and J calls originate from TCRdb's pipeline instead of the authors' own analysis. The sample profile shows more than 450,000 distinct CDR3 sequences; about a fifth of them were found once. The ten largest make up about 15% of the sample.

The CDR3 sequence holds 13 residues, the cysteine and phenylalanine included. The DNA shown is the 39-base CDR3, in frame from base 1. Trimming leaves V shorter by 8 bases and J shorter by 4 bases, with the junction holding 6 bases beyond the gene matches. Looking up the germline V gene yields CDR1 ENHRY and CDR2 SYGVKD. The receptor's source is a man aged 18 to 35 who received the YFV17D yellow fever vaccine. Recombination connected TRBV10-3 to TRBJ1-2; the junction holds 8 bases that match TRBD1. The specimen was PBMCs, collected 20 to 25 days after the first yellow fever vaccination. The encoded CDR3 is CAIATGESYGYTF. The bases are TGTGCCATCGCGACAGGGGAGAGCTATGGCTACACCTTC.